The 5 T cell receptor beta chains presented below share a single source sample, sequenced in a study of Ad26.COV2.S vaccination and SARS-CoV-2 variants. Treatment noted: 19 received Ad26.COV2.S at low or high dose, single or two shots; roughly five received placebo; per-sample allocation not given. Collection of samples fell on day 63 after the first vaccine or placebo injection. TCRdb's copy holds only in-frame clones and misses some; the assay was immunoSEQ multiplex PCR. The sample records about 500,000 clones, 80% to 90% being singletons. The source was peripheral blood, collected in a trial of Ad26.COV2.S vaccine versus placebo. Receptors were obtained from a person between 18 and 65 years old who received the Ad26.COV2.S COVID-19 vaccine or a placebo.

The V and J genes are TRBV7-2 and TRBJ1-2; a weak D match, TRBD1 (5 bases). CDR1 and CDR2 from the germline V gene are SGHTA and FQGNSA. V was clipped by 1 base and J by 8 bases, with 23 bases between them. The CDR3 is 17 amino acids. CDR3 sequence (DNA): TGTGCCAGCAGCTTAGGAGAATGGGGGATCGAGGATATAGGCTACACCTTC. The encoded protein is CASSLGEWGIEDIGYTF.

The chain joins TRBV7-9 to TRBJ2-1, with 14 bases matching TRBD2. The CDR3 runs 16 residues. From germline, CDR1 is SEHNR and CDR2 FQNEAQ (reference sequence). Trimming at V came to 5 bases and at J to 12 bases, leaving 12 bases not matched to a gene. Written as DNA, the CDR3 is TGTGCCAGCAGCCCCAAACCGGGACTAGCGGGAGTATGGCAGTTCTTC. Residues: CASSPKPGLAGVWQFF. Supplemented by reference TRBV7-9 and TRBJ2-1, the full variable domain reads DTGVSQNPRHKITKRGQNVTFRCDPISEHNRLYWYRQTLGQGPEFLTYFQNEAQLEKSRLLSDRFSAERPKGSFSTLEIQRTEQGDSAMYLCASSPKPGLAGVWQFFGPGTRLTVL.

V usage is TRBV3-1 (or the pseudogene TRBV3-2) and J usage is TRBJ2-5; 8 bases match TRBD2. The V segment lost 6 bases and the J segment 2 bases; nucleotides outside the gene matches: 17. Per the germline V gene, CDR1 is LGHDT and CDR2 is YNNKEL (reference sequence). The CDR3 loop spans 18 amino acids. The DNA for the CDR3 is TGTGCCAGCAGAGTAAAGGGGTATCCAGCGGGGGTACAAGAGACCCAGTACTTC. This gives the protein CASRVKGYPAGVQETQYF.

This clone was found once. This chain joins TRBV6-5 and TRBJ2-7; maybe TRBD2 (5 bases). Trimming removed 6 bases from V and 0 bases from J, with 15 bases in between. Germline V gene data show CDR1 as MNHEY and CDR2 as SVGAGI. This CDR3 contains 15 residues. The CDR3 nucleotides read TGTGCCAGCAGGGCAGTTGGACTCAGCTCCTACGAGCAGTACTTC. It yields the protein CASRAVGLSSYEQYF.

This chain uses TRBV9 with TRBJ1-6; tentatively, D is TRBD1 (5 bases). Germline CDR1 is SGDLS and CDR2 is YYNGEE. The CDR3 length is 17 residues. Trimming removed 0 bases from V and 7 bases from J, with 17 bases in between. CDR3 nucleotides: TGTGCCAGCAGCGTAGGGCGTCCGGGGCGGTGGAATTCACCCCTCCACTTT. Encoded protein: CASSVGRPGRWNSPLHF.